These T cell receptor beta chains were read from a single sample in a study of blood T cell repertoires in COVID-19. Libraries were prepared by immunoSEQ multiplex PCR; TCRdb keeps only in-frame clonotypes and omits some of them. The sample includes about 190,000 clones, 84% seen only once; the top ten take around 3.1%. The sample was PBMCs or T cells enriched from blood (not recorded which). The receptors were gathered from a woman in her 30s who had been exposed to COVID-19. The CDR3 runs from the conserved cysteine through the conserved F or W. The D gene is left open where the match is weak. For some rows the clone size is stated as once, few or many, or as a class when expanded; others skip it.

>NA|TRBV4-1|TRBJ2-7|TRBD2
TGCGCCAGCAGCCAAGAGGGGATGAGCGGGACTAGCGCTTACTTC
CASSQEGMSGTSAYF
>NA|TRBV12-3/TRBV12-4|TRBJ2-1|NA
TGTGCCAGCAGATTGGGGGACTTCGATGAGCAGTTCTTC
CASRLGDFDEQFF
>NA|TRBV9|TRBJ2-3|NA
TGTGCCAGCAGCCTCCTCCTAAGTCTGGATACGCAGTATTTT
CASSLLLSLDTQYF
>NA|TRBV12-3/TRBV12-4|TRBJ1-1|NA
TGTGCCAGCAGTTTTAGAGTGAACACTGAAGCTTTCTTT
CASSFRVNTEAFF
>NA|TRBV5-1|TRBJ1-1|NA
TGCGCCAGCAGCTTGGGCGGCGGGGGCGACCACACTGAAGCTTTCTTT
CASSLGGGGDHTEAFF
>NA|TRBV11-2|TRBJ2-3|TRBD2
TGTGCCACCCGGACTAGCGGGGGGATCACAGATACGCAGTATTTT
CATRTSGGITDTQYF
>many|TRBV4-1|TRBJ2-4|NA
TGCGCCAGCAGCCAAGTCTCCGATTCAAGCGTAGCCAAAAACATTCAGTACTTC
CASSQVSDSSVAKNIQYF
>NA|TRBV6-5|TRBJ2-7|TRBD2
TGTGCCAGCAGTTACGCGCGGGGGGCCGAGCAGTACTTC
CASSYARGAEQYF
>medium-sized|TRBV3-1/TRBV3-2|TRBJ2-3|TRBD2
TGTGCCAGCAGCCAAGATCCGTCGGCTAGCGGGGGTATTACAGATACGCAGTATTTT
CASSQDPSASGGITDTQYF
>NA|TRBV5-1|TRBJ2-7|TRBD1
TGCGCCAGCAGCTTGTCGACAGGGAGCAACGAGCAGTACTTC
CASSLSTGSNEQYF
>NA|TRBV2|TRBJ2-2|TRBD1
TGTGCCAGTACAGACAGGGCGGGCACCGGGGAGCTGTTTTTT
CASTDRAGTGELFF
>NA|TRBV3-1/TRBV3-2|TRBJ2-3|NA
TGTGCCAGCAGTCCTTGGGAGAGCACAGATACGCAGTATTTT
CASSPWESTDTQYF
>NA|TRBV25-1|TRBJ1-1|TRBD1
TGTGCCAGCAGTGAAGGGACAGGATTAGTGACTGAAGCTTTCTTT
CASSEGTGLVTEAFF
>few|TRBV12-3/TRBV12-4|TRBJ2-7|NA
TGTGCCAGCCGTGACAGGCGATCCTACGAGCAGTACTTC
CASRDRRSYEQYF
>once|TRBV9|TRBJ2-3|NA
TGTGCCAGCAGCGTAGGCAGCACTAGAGATACGCAGTATTTT
CASSVGSTRDTQYF
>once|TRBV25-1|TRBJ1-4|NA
TGTGCCAGCACTTTCGAGGAAAAACTGTTTTTT
CASTFEEKLFF
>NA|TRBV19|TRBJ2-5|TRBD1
TGTGCCAGTAGTAAGGACAGGGCCGGGACGGAGACCCAGTACTTC
CASSKDRAGTETQYF
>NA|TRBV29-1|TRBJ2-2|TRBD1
TGCAGCGTTGAAAGGACAGGGTCAGGGGAGCTGTTTTTT
CSVERTGSGELFF
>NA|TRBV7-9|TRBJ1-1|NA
TGTGCCAGCAGCTTAAGCAAGGACATTGGGGGCCTGAACACTGAAGCTTTCTTT
CASSLSKDIGGLNTEAFF
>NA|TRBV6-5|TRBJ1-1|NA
TGTGCCAGCAGACCGGGACATATGAACACTGAAGCTTTCTTT
CASRPGHMNTEAFF
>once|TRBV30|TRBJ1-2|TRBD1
TGTGCCTGGACACAGGGGAGCAAGGGGGGCTACACCTTC
CAWTQGSKGGYTF
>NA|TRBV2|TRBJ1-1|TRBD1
TGTGCCAGCCGAGGACAGGAATTCTTAGCGGACACTGAAGCTTTCTTT
CASRGQEFLADTEAFF
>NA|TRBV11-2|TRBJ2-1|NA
TGTGCCAGCAGCTACCCTGCGGCGGAAGAGCAGTTCTTC
CASSYPAAEEQFF
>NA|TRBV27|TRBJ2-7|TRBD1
TGTGCCAGCAGTAAGCTACCGGGACAGGGGTTATCCGAGCAGTACTTC
CASSKLPGQGLSEQYF
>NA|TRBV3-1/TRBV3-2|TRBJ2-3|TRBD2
TGTGCCAGCAGCTTCAGCGGGGGGCGGAATTTGGGGCTCGTGGCAGATACGCAGTATTTT
CASSFSGGRNLGLVADTQYF
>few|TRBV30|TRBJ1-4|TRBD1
TGTGCCTGGGGGACAGGGGAGGCTAATGAAAAACTGTTTTTT
CAWGTGEANEKLFF
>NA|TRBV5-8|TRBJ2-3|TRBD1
TGTGCCAGCAGCTTCATACAGGGGTCAGATACGCAGTATTTT
CASSFIQGSDTQYF
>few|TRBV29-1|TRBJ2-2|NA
TGCAGCGCCCAGGGGAACACCGGGGAGCTGTTTTTT
CSAQGNTGELFF
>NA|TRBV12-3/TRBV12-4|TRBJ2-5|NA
TGTGCCAGCAGTTGGAGCTTCCAAGAGACCCAGTACTTC
CASSWSFQETQYF